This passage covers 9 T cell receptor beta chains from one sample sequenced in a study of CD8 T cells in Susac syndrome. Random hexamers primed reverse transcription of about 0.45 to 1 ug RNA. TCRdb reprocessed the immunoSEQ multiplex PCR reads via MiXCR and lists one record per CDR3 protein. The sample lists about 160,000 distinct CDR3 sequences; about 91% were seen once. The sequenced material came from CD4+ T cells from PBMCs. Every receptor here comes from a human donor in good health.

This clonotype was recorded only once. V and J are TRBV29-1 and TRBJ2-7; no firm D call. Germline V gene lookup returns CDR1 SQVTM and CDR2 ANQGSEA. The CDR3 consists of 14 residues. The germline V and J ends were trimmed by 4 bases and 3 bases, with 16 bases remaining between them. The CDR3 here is CSVAERTDIYEQYF. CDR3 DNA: TGCAGCGTTGCGGAACGCACCGATATCTACGAGCAGTACTTC.

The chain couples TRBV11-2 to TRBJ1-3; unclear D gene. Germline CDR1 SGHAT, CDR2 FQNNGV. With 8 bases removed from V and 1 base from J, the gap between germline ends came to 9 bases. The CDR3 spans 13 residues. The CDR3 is CASGLQSGNTIYF. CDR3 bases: TGTGCCAGCGGCCTTCAATCTGGAAACACCATATATTTT.

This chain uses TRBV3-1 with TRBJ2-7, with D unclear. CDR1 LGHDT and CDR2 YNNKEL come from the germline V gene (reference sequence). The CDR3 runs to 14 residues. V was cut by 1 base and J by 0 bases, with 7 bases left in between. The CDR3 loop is CASSQAVNSYEQYF. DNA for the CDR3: TGTGCCAGCAGCCAAGCCGTGAACTCCTACGAGCAGTACTTC.

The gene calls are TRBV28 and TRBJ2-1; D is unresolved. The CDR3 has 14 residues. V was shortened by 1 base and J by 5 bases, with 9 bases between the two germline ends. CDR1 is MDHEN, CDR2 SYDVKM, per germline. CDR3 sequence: CASSLLARDNEQFF. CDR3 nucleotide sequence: TGTGCCAGCAGTTTATTAGCTCGCGACAATGAGCAGTTCTTC.

The CDR3 DNA sequence: TGTGCCAGCAGCTTGGTACGGACTAGCGGGACGCATGAGCAGTTCTTC. Residues: CASSLVRTSGTHEQFF. This chain links TRBV5-4 with TRBJ2-1, with 12 bases lining up with TRBD2. Germline V CDR1 and CDR2: SGHNT, YYREEE (reference sequence). CDR3 length: 16 residues. V was clipped by 0 bases and J by 8 bases; unmatched bases: 6.

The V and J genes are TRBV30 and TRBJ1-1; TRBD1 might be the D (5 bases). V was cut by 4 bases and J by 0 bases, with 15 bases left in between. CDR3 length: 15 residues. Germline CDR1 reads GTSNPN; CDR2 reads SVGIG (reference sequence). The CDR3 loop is CAWNYPGRMNTEAFF. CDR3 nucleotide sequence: TGTGCCTGGAATTACCCGGGACGGATGAACACTGAAGCTTTCTTT.

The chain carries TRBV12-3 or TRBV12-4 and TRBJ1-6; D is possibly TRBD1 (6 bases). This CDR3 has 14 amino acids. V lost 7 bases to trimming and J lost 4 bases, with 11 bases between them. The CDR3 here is CASTLGQYNSPLHF. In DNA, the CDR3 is TGTGCCAGCACCCTCGGACAGTATAATTCACCCCTCCACTTT.

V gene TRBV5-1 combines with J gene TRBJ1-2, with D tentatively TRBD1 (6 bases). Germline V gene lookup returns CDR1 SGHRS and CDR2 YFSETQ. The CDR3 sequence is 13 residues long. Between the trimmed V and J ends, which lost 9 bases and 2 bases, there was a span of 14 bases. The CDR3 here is CATSEQGNYGYTF. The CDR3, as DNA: TGCGCCACCTCGGAGCAGGGGAACTATGGCTACACCTTC.

In DNA, the CDR3 is TGTGCCAGCAGCTTAGATTTGGGGAGCCAGTACTTC. Translation gives CASSLDLGSQYF. V gene TRBV7-9 combines with J gene TRBJ2-7, with D tentatively TRBD2 (5 bases). The length of the CDR3 is 12 residues. Germline V gene data show CDR1 as SEHNR and CDR2 as FQNEAQ (reference sequence). V was pared by 1 base and J by 10 bases, with 11 bases between.